The 30 T cell receptor beta chains below come from one sample, sequenced in a study of Graves' ophthalmopathy and Graves' hyperthyroidism. CDR3 regions of TCR beta were amplified from RNA transcripts. Second-round multiplex PCR came after first-round RT-PCR with HTBI primers. MiXCR, run by TCRdb on the multiplex PCR reads, gives a single entry per CDR3 protein. The sample records about 620,000 distinct CDR3 sequences, 20% to 25% being singletons. The sequenced sample was peripheral blood. The receptors come from a woman aged 18-29 years with stable Graves' hyperthyroidism. Some clones in this sample may be carry-over from other donors' samples.

In regard to this clonotype: The final CDR3 position lacks the conserved phenylalanine or tryptophan, pointing to a likely read error. The gene calls are TRBV7-9 and TRBJ1-1, with D perhaps TRBD1 (6 bases). With 5 bases removed from V and 5 bases from J, the gap between germline ends came to 18 bases. Germline-derived CDR1 and CDR2 are SEHNR and FQNEAQ (reference sequence). This CDR3 spans 15 amino acids. The CDR3: CASSLQGGGSTEAFS. In DNA form, the CDR3 reads TGTGCCAGCAGCCTACAAGGGGGGGGGAGTACTGAAGCTTTCTCT.

This sequence joins TRBV30 and TRBJ2-7, with TRBD1 identical over 9 bases. Trimming at V came to 2 bases and at J to 9 bases, leaving 8 bases not matched to a gene. This CDR3 comprises 13 residues. Germline CDR1 reads GTSNPN; CDR2 reads SVGIG (reference sequence). DNA of the CDR3: TGTGCCTGGAGTCTGGGACAGGGATTGGGGCAGTACTTC. This encodes CAWSLGQGLGQYF.

Ten or more counts support this clonotype. This chain joins TRBV20-1 and TRBJ1-6; 10 bases map to TRBD1. The ends lost 4 bases at V and 11 bases at J; junction bases unmatched: 14. The V gene's germline CDR1 is DFQATT and CDR2 SNEGSKA (reference sequence). This CDR3 comprises 16 residues. CDR3 amino acids: CSAIDAGQGSLAPLHF. The CDR3 coding sequence is TGCAGTGCTATCGACGCGGGACAGGGGTCGTTAGCACCCCTCCACTTT.

The chain combines TRBV19 with TRBJ1-1; D is ambiguous. This CDR3 has 16 amino acids. Germline lookup yields CDR1 LNHDA and CDR2 SQIVND (reference sequence). The V end lost 4 bases, the J end lost 5 bases, and 20 bases lay between the germline ends. The CDR3 protein is CASSTPNGKPRTEAFF. Here the CDR3 DNA reads TGTGCCAGTAGTACGCCCAATGGGAAGCCAAGGACTGAAGCTTTCTTT.

In its sample, this clonotype was seen many times. This CDR3 reads CASSLTIQDYYGYTF. CDR3 sequence (DNA): TGCGCCAGCAGCCTAACCATCCAGGATTACTATGGCTACACCTTC. The chain employs TRBV5-1 and TRBJ1-2; no definite D call. This CDR3 comprises 15 residues. V lost 4 bases, J lost 3 bases, and 16 bases lay in between. Germline CDR1 reads SGHRS; CDR2 reads YFSETQ.

This clonotype was seen a handful of times. J is TRBJ2-3 and V is TRBV11-2; D is perhaps TRBD2 (5 bases). Germline lookup yields CDR1 SGHAT and CDR2 FQNNGV. Trimming took off 0 bases at V and 6 bases at J, with 13 bases between the two ends. CDR3 length: 15 residues. CDR3 sequence: CASSLDRRLSDTQYF. DNA for the CDR3: TGTGCCAGCAGCTTAGATCGGAGGCTGTCGGATACGCAGTATTTT.

This clonotype was seen at least ten times. The chain employs TRBV4-1 and TRBJ1-3; tentatively, D is TRBD1 (5 bases). CDR3 length: 17 amino acids. V lost 3 bases and J lost 4, with 19 bases in between. Germline values: CDR1 MGHRA, CDR2 YSYEKL. The CDR3 here is CASSHGHQGRKGNTIYF. CDR3 DNA sequence: TGCGCCAGCAGCCACGGCCACCAGGGCCGTAAAGGAAACACCATATATTTT.

V and J are TRBV29-1 and TRBJ2-5; D remains ambiguous. The CDR3 consists of 14 residues. V gave up 6 bases and J gave up 1 base, with 15 bases separating them. The germline gives CDR1 SQVTM, CDR2 ANQGSEA. CDR3 in DNA: TGCAGCGTAGATCAGACACATTTCCAAGAGACCCAGTACTTC. Translating gives CSVDQTHFQETQYF.

This clonotype occurred many times. The V call is TRBV20-1, the J call TRBJ1-5, with 7 bases that match TRBD1. This CDR3 contains 16 residues. V dropped 3 bases and J dropped 1; count of bases not matched to a gene: 9. Germline CDR1 reads DFQATT; CDR2 reads SNEGSKA (reference sequence). The CDR3 DNA reads TGCAGTGCTAGGGAACCGACAGGGAGGAGCAATCAGCCCCAGCATTTT. Translation gives CSAREPTGRSNQPQHF.

As regards this clonotype: A single base is all that separates this from a far larger clone, so a read error is likely. This rearrangement joins TRBV15 to TRBJ2-7; tentative D call: TRBD1 (6 bases). The CDR3 loop spans 12 amino acids. The germline V gene has CDR1 LNHNV and CDR2 YYDKDF (reference sequence). V lost 5 bases and J lost 2, with 7 bases in between. CDR3: CATSRDTYEQYF. The CDR3 nucleotides are TGTGCCACCAGCCGGGACACCTACGAGCAGTACTTC.

This chain connects TRBV10-3 to TRBJ2-5, with a tentative D call TRBD2 (6 bases). This CDR3 comprises 13 residues. Trimming pared 3 bases from V and 5 bases from J, leaving 10 bases between. The germline gives CDR1 ENHRY, CDR2 SYGVKD. The CDR3: CAISDGGRETQYF. CDR3 DNA: TGTGCCATCAGTGACGGGGGTCGGGAGACCCAGTACTTC.

The table lists this clonotype with many counts. V is TRBV5-1 and J is TRBJ1-2; 9 bases match TRBD1. V lost 3 bases, J lost 3 bases, and 15 bases stayed unmatched. CDR1 SGHRS and CDR2 YFSETQ come from the germline V gene. The CDR3 runs to 18 residues. The DNA for the CDR3 is TGCGCCAGCAGCTCCGGGACAGGGAGAGGCGGTGGGGACTATGGCTACACCTTC. The encoded protein is CASSSGTGRGGGDYGYTF.

The table lists this clonotype with many counts. The V call is TRBV29-1, the J call TRBJ1-2; the D is unclear. The CDR3 has 11 amino acids. Germline V gene lookup returns CDR1 SQVTM and CDR2 ANQGSEA. The germline V and J ends were trimmed by 4 bases and 2 bases, with 5 bases remaining between them. The CDR3 nucleotides read TGCAGCGTTGCAGGAAACTATGGCTACACCTTC. Protein: CSVAGNYGYTF. Supplemented by reference TRBV29-1 and TRBJ1-2, the full variable domain reads SAVISQKPSRDICQRGTSLTIQCQVDSQVTMMFWYRQQPGQSLTLIATANQGSEATYESGFVIDKFPISRPNLTFSTLTVSNMSPEDSSIYLCSVAGNYGYTFGSGTRLTVV.

V gene TRBV7-2 combines with J gene TRBJ1-5; 7 nucleotides agree with TRBD1. The junction had 4 bases not matched to a gene; V was cut back by 4 bases and J by 4 bases. The germline V gene encodes CDR1 SGHTA and CDR2 FQGNSA. CDR3 size: 14 residues. The CDR3 DNA reads TGTGCCAGCAGCTCGTGGGACAGAAATCAGCCCCAGCATTTT. Protein product: CASSSWDRNQPQHF.

This clonotype was observed many times. The J gene is TRBJ2-3, the V gene TRBV9; weak D call: TRBD2 (6 bases). With 0 bases removed from V and 3 bases from J, the gap between germline ends came to 11 bases. Looked up from germline, CDR1 is SGDLS and CDR2 is YYNGEE. The CDR3 extends over 15 amino acids. DNA of the CDR3: TGTGCCAGCAGCGTAGGTCGGGAGTGGACAGATACGCAGTATTTT. Protein product: CASSVGREWTDTQYF.

This clonotype was recorded at least ten times. This sequence joins TRBV7-3 and TRBJ1-5; D call uncertain. The CDR3 loop spans 13 amino acids. Germline assignment: CDR1 SGHTA and CDR2 FQGTGA. Trimming left V 3 bases short and J 5 bases short, with 8 bases between. CDR3 sequence reads: CASSFGPDQPQHF. CDR3 bases: TGTGCCAGCAGCTTTGGTCCGGATCAGCCCCAGCATTTT.

A remark on this clonotype: A junction end diverges from the germline sequence, so it may reflect a read error. The V and J genes are TRBV6-9 and TRBJ2-7; D ambiguous. The CDR3 is made up of 12 amino acids. Looked up from germline, CDR1 is MNHGY and CDR2 is SVAAGI. The CDR3 DNA reads TGCGCCAGGACGGGCAGTTACTACGAGCAGTACTTC. Its translation: CARTGSYYEQYF.

This clonotype has more than one count but fewer than ten. This may be a read error, as it is one base from a much larger clone. The rearrangement joins TRBV12-5 to TRBJ1-6, with a possible D match to TRBD1 (5 bases). The CDR3 loop spans 17 amino acids. With 0 bases removed from V and 7 bases from J, the gap between germline ends came to 16 bases. CDR1 is LGHNT, CDR2 FRNRAP, per germline. The CDR3 loop is CASGLVLGREANSPLHF. DNA for the CDR3: TGTGCTAGTGGTTTGGTACTAGGCAGGGAAGCGAATTCACCCCTCCACTTT.

This clonotype has a count of ten or more. At one boundary the junction diverges from the germline segment, which might be a read error. The chain employs TRBV28 and TRBJ1-6, with D perhaps TRBD1 (6 bases). In germline, CDR1 is MDHEN, CDR2 SYDVKM. The CDR3 sequence is 17 residues long. Written as DNA, the CDR3 is TGTGCCAGCAGCATCGACAGGCTTAGCTCCTATAATTCACCCCCCCACTTT. Residues: CASSIDRLSSYNSPPHF. Combining the CDR3 with reference TRBV28 and TRBJ1-6 gives the whole variable domain DVKVTQSSRYLVKRTGEKVFLECVQDMDHENMFWYRQDPGLGLRLIYFSYDVKMKEKGDIPEGYSVSREKKERFSLILESASTNQTSMYLCASSIDRLSSYNSPPHFGNGTRLTVT.

This chain joins TRBV5-1 and TRBJ2-5, with D perhaps matching TRBD2 (7 bases). Trimming stripped 2 bases from V and 1 base from J, with 9 bases between. This CDR3 contains 14 residues. Germline V gene lookup returns CDR1 SGHRS and CDR2 YFSETQ. CDR3 nucleotide sequence: TGCGCCAGCAGCTTTGGGGGGGCCCAAGAGACCCAGTACTTC. Translation: CASSFGGAQETQYF.

This clonotype appeared many times. The chain has TRBV6-5 and TRBJ2-4, with TRBD2 matching 11 bases. In germline, CDR1 is MNHEY, CDR2 SVGAGI. CDR3 size: 18 residues. V lost 2 bases to trimming and J lost 4 bases; unmatched junction nucleotides: 10. The chain's CDR3 is CASSYDAGTSGNKNIQYF. The DNA for the CDR3 is TGTGCCAGCAGTTACGACGCCGGGACTAGCGGAAATAAAAACATTCAGTACTTC.

As to this clonotype: Because it lacks the conserved phenylalanine or tryptophan at the end, this CDR3 is likely a read error. V is TRBV6-5 and J is TRBJ1-5, with D unresolved. The CDR3 contains 14 residues. The germline V gene encodes CDR1 MNHEY and CDR2 SVGAGI. V lost 2 bases and J 7 bases, leaving 12 bases between the germline ends. CDR3 sequence reads: CASSYTRGLQPQHY. The CDR3 DNA reads TGTGCCAGCAGTTACACCCGAGGATTGCAGCCCCAGCATTAT.

In its sample, this clonotype was seen many times. V usage is TRBV6-5 and J usage is TRBJ1-2; D unclear. The CDR3 extends over 13 amino acids. V was trimmed by 2 bases and J by 6 bases, leaving 10 bases between them. Germline CDR1 and CDR2: MNHEY and SVGAGI. For the CDR3, the DNA is TGTGCCAGCAGTTACAGGCAGGTGGATGGCTACACCTTC. Translated: CASSYRQVDGYTF.

This clonotype was recorded at least ten times. This rearrangement joins TRBV2 to TRBJ1-5; 9 bases match TRBD1. CDR1 is SNHLY and CDR2 is FYNNEI in the germline V gene. The CDR3 has 14 residues. J gave up 6 bases and V 7 bases, and 7 bases lay outside the gene matches. The CDR3 DNA is TGTGCCAGCACCCAGGGACAGGGTGTTCAGCCCCAGCATTTT. It specifies CASTQGQGVQPQHF.

This clonotype was seen a few times. The chain combines TRBV12-3 or TRBV12-4 with TRBJ2-7; D gene uncertain. The CDR3 runs to 14 residues. The V end was cut by 0 bases, the J end by 5 bases, with 11 bases between. The CDR3 sequence is CASSLAQDINEQYF. The CDR3, as DNA: TGTGCCAGCAGTTTAGCGCAAGACATCAACGAGCAGTACTTC.

The V gene is TRBV24-1, the J gene TRBJ1-2; D remains unclear. Germline CDR1 KGHDR, CDR2 SFDVKD. The CDR3 is 14 residues long. V lost 1 base and J lost 6, with 11 bases in between. Here the CDR3 reads CATSDFPQKNGYTF. For the CDR3, the DNA is TGTGCCACCAGTGATTTTCCCCAGAAGAATGGCTACACCTTC.

The rearrangement uses TRBV28 and TRBJ2-7; weak D call: TRBD2 (6 bases). V was pared by 3 bases and J by 7 bases, with 16 bases between. This CDR3 is 14 amino acids long. Per germline, CDR1 MDHEN and CDR2 SYDVKM. The CDR3 DNA reads as TGTGCCAGCAGTTTGGGACTGGTCGGCTTAGAGCAGTACTTC. It translates to CASSLGLVGLEQYF.

Of note for this clonotype: This may come from a read error, since a much larger clone is one base off. The chain is built from TRBV11-1 and TRBJ1-2, with a weak D call TRBD1 (5 bases). Looked up from germline, CDR1 is SGHAT and CDR2 is FQDESV (reference sequence). The CDR3 is 16 amino acids. CDR3 residues: CASSPGMVGDDYGYSF. The CDR3 region has the DNA TGTGCCAGCAGCCCAGGGATGGTGGGAGACGACTATGGCTACTCCTTC. Using reference TRBV11-1 and TRBJ1-2 for the parts outside the CDR3, the full variable domain is EAEVAQSPRYKITEKSQAVAFWCDPISGHATLYWYRQILGQGPELLVQFQDESVVDDSQLPKDRFSAERLKGVDSTLKIQPAELGDSAMYLCASSPGMVGDDYGYSFGSGTRLTVV.

At least ten counts were recorded for this clonotype. The gene calls are TRBV6-1 and TRBJ2-6, with TRBD1 matching 11 bases. V lost 8 bases, J lost 0 bases, and 6 bases stayed unmatched. The CDR3 runs to 17 residues. The germline gives CDR1 MNHNS, CDR2 SASEGT. The DNA for the CDR3 is TGTGCCAGCCGGGCCGGGACAGGGGGCTCTGGGGCCAACGTCCTGACTTTC. This codes for CASRAGTGGSGANVLTF.

Many counts were recorded for this clonotype. The junction shows a germline mismatch at one end, possibly a read error. The chain links TRBV6-2 or TRBV6-3 to TRBJ1-1; D not certain. The CDR3 spans 18 residues. CDR1 is MNHEY and CDR2 is SVGEGT in the germline V gene. The CDR3 loop is CASSYFRQVHGMNTETFF. The CDR3 DNA reads TGTGCCAGCAGTTACTTTCGGCAGGTCCACGGGATGAACACTGAAACTTTCTTT.